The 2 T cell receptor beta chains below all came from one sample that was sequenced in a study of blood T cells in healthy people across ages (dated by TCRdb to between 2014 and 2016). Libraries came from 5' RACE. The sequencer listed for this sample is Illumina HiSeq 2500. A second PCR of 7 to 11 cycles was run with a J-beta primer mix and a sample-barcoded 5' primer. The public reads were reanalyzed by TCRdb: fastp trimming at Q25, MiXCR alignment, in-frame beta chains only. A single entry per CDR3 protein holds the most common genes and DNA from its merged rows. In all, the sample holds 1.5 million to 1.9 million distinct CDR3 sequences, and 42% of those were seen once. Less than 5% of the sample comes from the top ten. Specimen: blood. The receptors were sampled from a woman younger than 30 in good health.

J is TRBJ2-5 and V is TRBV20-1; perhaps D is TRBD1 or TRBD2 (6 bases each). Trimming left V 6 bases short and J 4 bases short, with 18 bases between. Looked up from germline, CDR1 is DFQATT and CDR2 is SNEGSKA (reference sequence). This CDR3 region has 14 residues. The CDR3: CSAPPAGGRETQYF. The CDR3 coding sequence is TGCAGTGCCCCTCCTGCCGGGGGCCGAGAGACCCAGTACTTC.

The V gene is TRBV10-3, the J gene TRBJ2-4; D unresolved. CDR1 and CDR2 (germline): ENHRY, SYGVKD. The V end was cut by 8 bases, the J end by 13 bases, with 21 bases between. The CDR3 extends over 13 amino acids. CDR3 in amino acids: CAIGPEPTYAQYF. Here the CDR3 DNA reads TGTGCCATCGGGCCCGAGCCAACCTACGCGCAGTACTTC.